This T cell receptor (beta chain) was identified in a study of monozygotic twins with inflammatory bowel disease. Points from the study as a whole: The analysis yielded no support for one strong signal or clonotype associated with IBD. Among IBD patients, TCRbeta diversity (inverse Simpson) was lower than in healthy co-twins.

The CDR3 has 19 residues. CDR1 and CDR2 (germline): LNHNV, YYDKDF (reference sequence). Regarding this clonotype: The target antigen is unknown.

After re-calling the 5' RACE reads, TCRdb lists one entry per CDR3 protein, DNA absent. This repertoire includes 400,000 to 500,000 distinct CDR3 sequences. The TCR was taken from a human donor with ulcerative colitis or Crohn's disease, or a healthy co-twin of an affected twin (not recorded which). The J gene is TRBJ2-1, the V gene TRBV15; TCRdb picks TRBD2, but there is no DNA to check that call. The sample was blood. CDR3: CATSTPGLAGGLNYNEQFF.